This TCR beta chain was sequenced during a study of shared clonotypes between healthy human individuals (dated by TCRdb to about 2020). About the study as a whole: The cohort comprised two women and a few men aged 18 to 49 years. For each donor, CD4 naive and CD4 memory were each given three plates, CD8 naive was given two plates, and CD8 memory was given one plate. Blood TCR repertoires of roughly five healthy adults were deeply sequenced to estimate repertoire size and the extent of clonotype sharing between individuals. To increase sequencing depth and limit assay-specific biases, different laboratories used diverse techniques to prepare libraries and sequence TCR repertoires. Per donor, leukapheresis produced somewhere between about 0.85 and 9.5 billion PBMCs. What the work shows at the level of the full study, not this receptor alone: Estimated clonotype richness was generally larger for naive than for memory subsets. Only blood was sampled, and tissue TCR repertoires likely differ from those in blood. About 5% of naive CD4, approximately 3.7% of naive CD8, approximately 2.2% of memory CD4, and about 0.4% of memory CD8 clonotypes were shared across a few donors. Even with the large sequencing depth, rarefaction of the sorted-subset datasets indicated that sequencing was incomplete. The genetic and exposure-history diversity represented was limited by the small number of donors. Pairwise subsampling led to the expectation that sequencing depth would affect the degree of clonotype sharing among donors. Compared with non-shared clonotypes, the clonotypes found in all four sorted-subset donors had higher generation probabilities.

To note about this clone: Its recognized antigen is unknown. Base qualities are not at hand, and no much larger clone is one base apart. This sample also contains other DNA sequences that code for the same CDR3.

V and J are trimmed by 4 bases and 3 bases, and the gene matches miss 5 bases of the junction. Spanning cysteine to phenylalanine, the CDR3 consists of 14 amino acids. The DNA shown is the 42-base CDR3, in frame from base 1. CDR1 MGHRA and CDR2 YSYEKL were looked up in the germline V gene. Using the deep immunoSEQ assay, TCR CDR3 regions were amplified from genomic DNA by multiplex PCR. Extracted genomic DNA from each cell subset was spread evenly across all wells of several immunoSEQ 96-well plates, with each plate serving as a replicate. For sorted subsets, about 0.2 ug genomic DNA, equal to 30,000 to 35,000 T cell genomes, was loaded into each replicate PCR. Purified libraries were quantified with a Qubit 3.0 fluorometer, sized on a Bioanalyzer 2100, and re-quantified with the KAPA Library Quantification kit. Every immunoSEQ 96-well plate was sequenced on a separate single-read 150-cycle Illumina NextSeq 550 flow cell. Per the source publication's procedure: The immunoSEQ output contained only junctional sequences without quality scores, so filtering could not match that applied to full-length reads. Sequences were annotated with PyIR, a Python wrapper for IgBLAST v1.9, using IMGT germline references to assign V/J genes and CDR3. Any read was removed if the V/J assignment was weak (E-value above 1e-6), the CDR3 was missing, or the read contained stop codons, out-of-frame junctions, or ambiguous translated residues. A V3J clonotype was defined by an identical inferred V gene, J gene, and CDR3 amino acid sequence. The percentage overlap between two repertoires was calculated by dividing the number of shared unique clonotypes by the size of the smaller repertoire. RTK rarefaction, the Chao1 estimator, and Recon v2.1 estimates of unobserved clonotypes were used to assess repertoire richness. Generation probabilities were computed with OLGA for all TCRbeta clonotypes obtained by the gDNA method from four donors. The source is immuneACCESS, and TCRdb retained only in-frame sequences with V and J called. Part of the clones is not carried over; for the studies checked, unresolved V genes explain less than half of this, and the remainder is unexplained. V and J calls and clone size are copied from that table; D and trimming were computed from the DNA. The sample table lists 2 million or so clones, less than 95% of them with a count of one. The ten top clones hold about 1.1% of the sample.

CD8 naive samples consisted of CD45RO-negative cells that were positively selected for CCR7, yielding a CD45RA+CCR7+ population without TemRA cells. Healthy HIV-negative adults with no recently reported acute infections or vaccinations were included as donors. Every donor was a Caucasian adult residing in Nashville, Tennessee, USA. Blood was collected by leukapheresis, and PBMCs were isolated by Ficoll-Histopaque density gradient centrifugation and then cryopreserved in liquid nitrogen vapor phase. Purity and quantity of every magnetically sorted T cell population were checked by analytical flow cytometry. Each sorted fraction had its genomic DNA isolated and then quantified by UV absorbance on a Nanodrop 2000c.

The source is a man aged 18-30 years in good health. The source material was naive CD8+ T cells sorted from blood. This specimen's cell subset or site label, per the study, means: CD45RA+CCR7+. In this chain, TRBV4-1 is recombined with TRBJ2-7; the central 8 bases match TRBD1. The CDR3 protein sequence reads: CASSPRTGNYEQYF. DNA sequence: TGCGCCAGCAGCCCGCGGACAGGGAACTACGAGCAGTACTTC.